A single sample gave rise to the 20 T cell receptor beta chains below, sequenced in a study of blood T cell repertoires in COVID-19. Clones were sequenced by immunoSEQ multiplex PCR, and TCRdb holds only the in-frame ones, with some missing. The sample gives under 250,000 clones, 82% of which show up once; about 3.9% is in the top ten. The sample taken for sequencing was peripheral blood. The origin of the receptors is a woman older than 75 with acute or convalescent COVID-19.

The rearrangement links TRBV5-1 to TRBJ2-1; 11 bases align to TRBD2. The CDR3 length is 15 residues. The V and J ends lost 3 bases and 8 bases, in that order; junction bases with no gene match: 7. The germline V gene has CDR1 SGHRS and CDR2 YFSETQ. The chain's CDR3 is CASSSLAGVRDEQFF. The CDR3 DNA reads TGCGCCAGCAGCTCACTAGCGGGGGTTCGGGATGAGCAGTTCTTC.

The chain is built from TRBV15 and TRBJ2-7; D is unclear. In germline, CDR1 is LNHNV, CDR2 YYDKDF (reference sequence). The CDR3 has 14 residues. The ends were cut back, 0 bases at V and 3 bases at J, with 9 bases in the middle. CDR3 protein: CATSRDVSDYEQYF. Here the CDR3 DNA reads TGTGCCACCAGCAGAGATGTCAGTGACTACGAGCAGTACTTC.

This clone was detected only a few times. The chain is built from TRBV6-5 and TRBJ1-1; possibly TRBD1 for D (5 bases). The CDR3 totals 14 residues. Germline V gene sequence: CDR1 MNHEY, CDR2 SVGAGI. Trimming removed 8 bases from V and 7 bases from J, with 20 bases in between. The CDR3 DNA reads as TGTGCCAGCTGGGCACAGGTTGGGGCCTTTGAAGCTTTCTTT. The encoded protein is CASWAQVGAFEAFF.

The chain links TRBV5-1 to TRBJ2-7, with a weak D call TRBD1 (6 bases). V lost 3 bases to trimming and J lost 6 bases, with 16 bases between them. This CDR3 contains 14 residues. Germline assignment: CDR1 SGHRS and CDR2 YFSETQ. The CDR3 sequence is CASSWGQDMGEQYF. The CDR3 nucleotides read TGCGCCAGCAGCTGGGGACAAGATATGGGCGAGCAGTACTTC.

V is TRBV15 and J is TRBJ1-1; TRBD1 matches at 9 bases. The CDR3 loop spans 16 amino acids. Looked up from germline, CDR1 is LNHNV and CDR2 is YYDKDF (reference sequence). The ends lost 0 bases at V and 5 bases at J; junction bases unmatched: 7. The CDR3: CATSREQGAVGTEAFF. CDR3 nucleotides: TGTGCCACCAGCAGAGAACAGGGGGCTGTTGGGACTGAAGCTTTCTTT.

The J gene is TRBJ1-5, the V gene TRBV6-6; D might be TRBD1 (6 bases). Germline CDR1 is MNHNY and CDR2 is SVGAGI (reference sequence). The CDR3 is 15 amino acids. The ends were cut back, 2 bases at V and 6 bases at J, with 14 bases in the middle. In nucleotides, the CDR3 is TGTGCCAGCAGTTACCAGAACAGGGATCGTCAGCCCCAGCATTTT. Protein product: CASSYQNRDRQPQHF.

This chain uses TRBV27 with TRBJ1-1; TRBD1 aligns across 7 bases. V shed 6 bases, J shed 2 bases, and the junction held 12 bases outside the gene matches. The CDR3 is 16 amino acids. CDR1 MNHEY and CDR2 SMNVEV come from the germline V gene (reference sequence). CDR3 sequence: CASRGPPGTDNTEAFF. Written as DNA, the CDR3 is TGTGCCAGCAGAGGGCCCCCCGGGACAGATAACACTGAAGCTTTCTTT.

The V gene is TRBV3-1 (or the pseudogene TRBV3-2), the J gene TRBJ1-6; D is perhaps TRBD1 (5 bases). V shed 0 bases and J shed 5 bases, with 11 bases lying between them. The CDR3 extends over 16 amino acids. Germline CDR1 reads LGHDT; CDR2 reads YNNKEL (reference sequence). The CDR3 spells CASSQDTGDNNSPLHF. The CDR3 DNA sequence: TGTGCCAGCAGCCAAGACACAGGTGATAATAATTCACCCCTCCACTTT.

The genes are TRBV6-5 and TRBJ1-3; 9 nucleotides agree with TRBD1. V lost 2 bases to trimming and J lost 9 bases; unmatched junction nucleotides: 11. The CDR3 has 16 amino acids. Germline-derived CDR1 and CDR2 are MNHEY and SVGAGI. The CDR3 sequence: CASSYASGTGISTIYF. The CDR3 DNA sequence: TGTGCCAGCAGTTACGCGTCCGGGACAGGGATCAGCACCATATATTTT.

The rearrangement joins TRBV6-2 or TRBV6-3 to TRBJ1-1; no reliable D call. Deletions cut 0 bases from V and 7 bases from J, with 9 bases between. CDR1 is MNHEY and CDR2 is SVGEGT in the germline V gene. There are 13 residues in the CDR3. The CDR3 DNA follows: TGTGCCAGCAGTTACTCTTTCGGGTATGAAGCTTTCTTT. Amino acids: CASSYSFGYEAFF.

V is TRBV7-2 and J is TRBJ1-2; maybe TRBD1 (6 bases). The CDR3 spans 13 residues. Between the trimmed V and J ends, which lost 5 bases and 0 bases, there was a span of 7 bases. In germline, CDR1 is SGHTA, CDR2 FQGNSA. Here the CDR3 reads CASSQGTNYGYTF. CDR3 in DNA: TGTGCCAGCAGCCAGGGGACTAACTATGGCTACACCTTC.

The rearrangement uses TRBV7-9 and TRBJ2-3; possibly TRBD2 for D (5 bases). Germline V CDR1 and CDR2: SEHNR, FQNEAQ (reference sequence). V was pared by 2 bases and J by 4 bases, with 7 bases between. This CDR3 has 13 amino acids. In DNA, the CDR3 is TGTGCCAGCAGCTTAACGGAGGCAGATACGCAGTATTTT. The encoded protein is CASSLTEADTQYF. Variable domain in full (rest from reference TRBV7-9 and TRBJ2-3): DTGVSQNPRHKITKRGQNVTFRCDPISEHNRLYWYRQTLGQGPEFLTYFQNEAQLEKSRLLSDRFSAERPKGSFSTLEIQRTEQGDSAMYLCASSLTEADTQYFGPGTRLTVL.

The chain recombines TRBV12-2 with TRBJ1-1; the D segment call TRBD1 is taken from the table without a DNA check. TRBV12-2 is described as a pseudogene. The CDR3 spans 14 residues. The chain's CDR3 is CASRVEGQGVKAFF. The CDR3 bases are TGTGCAAGTCGCGTAGAGGGGCAGGGGGTCAAAGCTTTCTTT.

The chain joins TRBV5-5 to TRBJ1-4, with D possibly being TRBD1 (5 bases). The V gene's germline CDR1 is SGHKS and CDR2 YYEKEE (reference sequence). V was pared by 2 bases and J by 7 bases, with 18 bases between. The CDR3 is made up of 16 amino acids. CDR3 sequence: CASSFGSQGGGEKLFF. CDR3 nucleotide sequence: TGTGCCAGCAGCTTCGGGTCGCAGGGAGGAGGTGAAAAACTGTTTTTT.

The CDR3 spells CASSQSRTGGDTEAFF. The CDR3 DNA follows: TGTGCCAGCAGCCAAAGTCGGACAGGGGGAGACACTGAAGCTTTCTTT. The chain carries TRBV3-1 (or the pseudogene TRBV3-2) and TRBJ1-1; 10 positions agree with TRBD1. This CDR3 is built from 16 residues. J was trimmed by 3 bases and V by 2 bases; bases with no gene match: 6. The germline V gene has CDR1 LGHDT and CDR2 YNNKEL (reference sequence).

The chain carries TRBV19 and TRBJ2-3; 7 bases are shared with TRBD2. Trimming removed 5 bases from V and 1 base from J; junction bases left unmatched: 9. This CDR3 contains 16 residues. Germline CDR1 LNHDA, CDR2 SQIVND (reference sequence). CDR3 DNA: TGTGCCAGTAGTCCCATCGGGGGGTACGGCACAGATACGCAGTATTTT. Its translation: CASSPIGGYGTDTQYF.

The chain combines TRBV5-1 with TRBJ1-2; 8 bases agree with TRBD1. Germline V gene data show CDR1 as SGHRS and CDR2 as YFSETQ. The CDR3 loop spans 14 amino acids. J gave up 6 bases and V 4 bases, and 8 bases lay outside the gene matches. The chain's CDR3 is CASSTGTGPHGYTF. The CDR3 nucleotides are TGCGCCAGCAGCACAGGGACAGGCCCCCATGGCTACACCTTC.

V usage is TRBV5-6 and J usage is TRBJ1-5; TRBD1 matches 9 bases. CDR1 and CDR2 from the germline V gene are SGHDT and YYEEEE. V shed 4 bases and J 1 base; nucleotides not matched to a gene: 6. This CDR3 is built from 16 residues. CDR3 loop: CASSQGQGRSNQPQHF. In DNA form, the CDR3 reads TGTGCCAGCAGCCAGGGACAGGGAAGGAGCAATCAGCCCCAGCATTTT.

The CDR3 sequence: CATSDTREQFF. For the CDR3, the DNA is TGTGCCACCAGTGATACTCGTGAGCAGTTCTTC. V and J are TRBV24-1 and TRBJ2-1, with no clear D. V gave up 3 bases and J gave up 9 bases, with 5 bases separating them. In germline, CDR1 is KGHDR, CDR2 SFDVKD. This CDR3 region has 11 residues.

V gene TRBV5-4 combines with J gene TRBJ2-7, with 7 bases matching TRBD2. V lost 4 bases to trimming and J lost 2 bases; unmatched junction nucleotides: 9. CDR1 and CDR2 (germline): SGHNT, YYREEE (reference sequence). This CDR3 is built from 15 residues. This CDR3 reads CASSPWEGGTYEQYF. Here the CDR3 DNA reads TGTGCCAGCAGCCCTTGGGAGGGTGGGACCTACGAGCAGTACTTC. Drawing the rest from reference TRBV5-4 and TRBJ2-7, the complete variable domain is ETGVTQSPTHLIKTRGQQVTLRCSSQSGHNTVSWYQQALGQGPQFIFQYYREEENGRGNFPPRFSGLQFPNYSSELNVNALELDDSALYLCASSPWEGGTYEQYFGPGTRLTVT.